This TCR beta chain was found in a study (dated by TCRdb to 2021 to 2024). Concerning this clone itself: Its recognized antigen is unknown. The record has no base qualities; no much larger clone is one base away.

The cysteine opens and the phenylalanine closes a CDR3 of 15 amino acids. Only the CDR3 region is kept as DNA, spanning 45 bases read in frame from base 1. The germline V gene yields MDHEN for CDR1 and SYDVKM for CDR2. Here V drops 7 bases and J drops 0 bases, and the junction holds 5 bases not matched to any gene. Overall study outcomes, separate from this receptor: Further investigation, including longitudinal sampling and assessment of a control group, is stated by the authors to be required.

Survey-level sequencing on the immunoSEQ platform was used to profile TCR beta chain repertoires. Under the source paper's analysis protocol: Repertoire diversity was quantified as the inverse Simpson index, and CDR3 amino acid length spectratypes and V-J pairing frequencies were compared. Clonotypes specific to SARS-CoV-2, CMV, influenza A and EBV were annotated by matching TCR beta CDR3 sequences against VDJdb. What TCRdb holds here is the immuneACCESS table cut down to in-frame rearrangements. Part of the clones is not present; checked against another copy, under half of the missing clones reflect an unresolved V gene, and the others are unexplained. V, J and clone size were drawn from that table, and D and trimming were deduced from the DNA. The sample table contains around 50,000 clones; only one count was recorded for 85% to 95% of them. Roughly a tenth of the sample comes from the top ten.

For TCR beta sequencing, genomic DNA was taken from unsorted PBMCs, and those PBMCs had been isolated from peripheral blood. The sequence derives from a man aged 40-50 years with rheumatoid arthritis. The chain couples TRBV28 to TRBJ2-7; 11 of the junction bases match TRBD1. The sample consisted of PBMCs. The nucleotide sequence reads as follows: TGTGCCAGCACTCCGGGACAGGGGGTCTCCTACGAGCAGTACTTC. Translation gives CASTPGQGVSYEQYF.